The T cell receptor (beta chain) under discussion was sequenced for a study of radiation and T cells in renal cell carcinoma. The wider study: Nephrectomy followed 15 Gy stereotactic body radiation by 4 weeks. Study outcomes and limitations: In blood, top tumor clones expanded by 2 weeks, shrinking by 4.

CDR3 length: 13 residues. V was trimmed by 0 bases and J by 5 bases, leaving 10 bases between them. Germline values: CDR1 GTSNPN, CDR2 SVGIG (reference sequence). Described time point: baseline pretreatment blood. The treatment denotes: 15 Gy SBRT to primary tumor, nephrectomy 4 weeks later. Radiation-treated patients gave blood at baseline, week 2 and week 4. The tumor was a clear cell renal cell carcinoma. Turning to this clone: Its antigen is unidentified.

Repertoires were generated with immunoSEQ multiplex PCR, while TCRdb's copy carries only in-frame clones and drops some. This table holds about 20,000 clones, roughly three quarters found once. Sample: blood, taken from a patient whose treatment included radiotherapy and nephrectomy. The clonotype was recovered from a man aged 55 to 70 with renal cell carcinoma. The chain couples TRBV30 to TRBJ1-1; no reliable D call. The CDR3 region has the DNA TGTGCCTGGAGTGTTGATAGTAGGACTGAAGCTTTCTTT. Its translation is CAWSVDSRTEAFF.